The present T cell receptor (beta chain) was sequenced within a study of response to subunit inactivated influenza vaccine. V was shortened by 2 bases and J by 1 base, with 7 bases between the two germline ends. This CDR3 contains 14 residues. CDR1 is SGHDT and CDR2 is YYEEEE in the germline V gene. TCRdb used MiXCR to reprocess the RT-PCR reads, holding one entry per CDR3 protein. The sample holds more than 550,000 distinct CDR3 sequences, roughly 12% seen once. There are many counts of this clonotype. The sample also formed part of further work on T cells expressing NK-cell markers. That report notes: 5'RACE template switching with UMIs generated TCR beta cDNA. Repertoire data for TCR beta were derived from sorted T cells (CD3+CD56+NKG2C+, CD3+CD56+NKG2C- and CD3+CD56-NKG2C+). Where a handful of donors were concerned, these clonotypes also led the CD3+CD56-NKG2C+ fraction.

The chain joins TRBV5-6 to TRBJ2-4; possibly TRBD2 for D (5 bases). The sequencing here drew on PBMCs from blood, taken on the day of vaccination. This receptor was identified in a man between 45 and 60 years old who received an inactivated influenza vaccine. The CDR3 DNA sequence: TGTGCCAGCAGCTTCCCTAGCGCCAAAAACATTCAGTACTTC. It yields the protein CASSFPSAKNIQYF.